This is a list of T cell receptor beta chains from one sample in a study of blood T cell repertoires in COVID-19. Repertoires were generated with immunoSEQ multiplex PCR, while TCRdb's copy carries only in-frame clones and drops some. The sample holds approximately 230,000 clones; around 87% are singletons and the top ten take more than 5%. The material sequenced was PBMCs or T cells enriched from blood (not recorded which). Receptor source: a woman in her twenties or thirties with acute COVID-19. The CDR3 runs from the conserved cysteine through the conserved F or W. The D gene is left open where the match is weak. For some rows the clone size is stated as once, few or many, or as a class when expanded; others skip it.

TRBJ2-7 TRBD1 NA TRBV5-1 TGCGCCAGCAGCCTAGGTGGGGACAGGGGTAAGCAGTACTTC CASSLGGDRGKQYF
TRBJ1-1 NA NA TRBV21-1 TGTGCCAGCAGCAAAGGCAGGGACACAATGAACACTGAAGCTTTCTTT CASSKGRDTMNTEAFF
TRBJ2-7 TRBD2 NA TRBV7-9 TGTGCCAGCAGCTTAGGGTCTAGCGGCTCCTACGAGCAGTACTTC CASSLGSSGSYEQYF
TRBJ1-1 NA NA TRBV6-5 TGTGCCAGCAGGGGACTCACGAACACTGAAGCTTTCTTT CASRGLTNTEAFF
TRBJ2-5 TRBD1 once TRBV7-9 TGTGCCAGCAGCGATAGAGGGACAGGGGCCAAAGAGACCCAGTACTTC CASSDRGTGAKETQYF
TRBJ1-4 NA NA TRBV4-3 TGCGCCAGCAGCCAGGGAAACAGGGTGGCTAATGAAAAACTGTTTTTT CASSQGNRVANEKLFF
TRBJ1-1 NA NA TRBV5-1 TGCGCCAGCAGGCCAGGGGTCCCGAACACTGAAGCTTTCTTT CASRPGVPNTEAFF
TRBJ1-1 TRBD1 NA TRBV12-3/TRBV12-4 TGTGCCAGCAGTCTGGACAGGGGAGCTTTCTTT CASSLDRGAFF
TRBJ1-1 NA NA TRBV6-5 TGTGCCAGCAGTTACTTACAGGGAATTGCTGAAGCTTTCTTT CASSYLQGIAEAFF
TRBJ2-1 NA NA TRBV6-2/TRBV6-3 TGTGCCAGCAGTTCTATTGTGAAATCCTACAATGAGCAGTTCTTC CASSSIVKSYNEQFF
TRBJ1-6 NA NA TRBV11-2 TGTGCCAGCAGCTTAAGTTTTCCCACCCAGAATTCACCCCTCCACTTT CASSLSFPTQNSPLHF
TRBJ1-1 TRBD1 NA TRBV7-8 TGTGCCAGCAGTTTACACCGGGACAGGGGTAACACTGAAGCTTTCTTT CASSLHRDRGNTEAFF
TRBJ2-3 NA NA TRBV9 TGTGCCAGCAGCGTAGTAGGTAGCGGCGATACGCAGTATTTT CASSVVGSGDTQYF
TRBJ1-1 TRBD1 NA TRBV7-2 TGTGCCAGCAGCTTAGCGTCGGACAGGGGTCACACTGAAGCTTTCTTT CASSLASDRGHTEAFF
TRBJ2-1 NA NA TRBV24-1 TGTGCCACCAGTGCTAGTCTCGACGTAAATGAGCAGTTCTTC CATSASLDVNEQFF
TRBJ2-7 TRBD1 NA TRBV27 TGTGCCAGCAGTTTATGGTCCCCCGGGACAGGGGTTGTCGAGCAGTACTTC CASSLWSPGTGVVEQYF
TRBJ2-7 NA NA TRBV5-1 TGCGCCAGCAGCTCAACAGGATCCTCCTACGAGCAGTACTTC CASSSTGSSYEQYF
TRBJ2-1 TRBD2 once TRBV24-1 TGTGCCACCAGCCATACCGGGACTAACAATGAGCAGTTCTTC CATSHTGTNNEQFF
TRBJ2-5 TRBD2 NA TRBV5-1 TGCGCCAGCAGCCCAGATCTAGCGGGGGGGCAAGAGACCCAGTACTTC CASSPDLAGGQETQYF
TRBJ1-1 NA NA TRBV19 TGTGCCAGTAAGAGGGGGAGCACTGAAGCTTTCTTT CASKRGSTEAFF
TRBJ1-5 TRBD1 NA TRBV6-5 TGTGCCAGCAGTTCCCAGGGGGCTGGTCAGCCCCAGCATTTT CASSSQGAGQPQHF
TRBJ2-7 TRBD2 NA TRBV27 TGTGCCAGCAGTTTACAGCGGGGTGGATACGAGCAGTACTTC CASSLQRGGYEQYF
TRBJ1-2 NA few TRBV9 TGTGCCAGCAGCGCTAGCGGGGGCACATACTATGGCTACACCTTC CASSASGGTYYGYTF
TRBJ1-1 NA few TRBV2 TGTGCCAGCAGGCGCGCAGGTGGCGCTTTCTTT CASRRAGGAFF
TRBJ2-1 NA NA TRBV7-3 TGTGCCAGCAGCTTAAACCCTAGCGTAGACAATGAGCAGTTCTTC CASSLNPSVDNEQFF
TRBJ2-4 NA NA TRBV2 TGTGCCAGCAGTGAGCAACTCTTGCCCACGGGTCAGTACTTC CASSEQLLPTGQYF
TRBJ2-5 NA NA TRBV3-1/TRBV3-2 TGTGCCAGCAGCCACCGCAATGGAGAAGAGACCCAGTACTTC CASSHRNGEETQYF
TRBJ2-1 NA few TRBV19 TGTGCCAGTAGTATACAGGGCCCCTACAATGAGCAGTTCTTC CASSIQGPYNEQFF
TRBJ2-2 NA NA TRBV15 TGTGCCACCAGCAGATCACGGACAGTTTCCGGGGAGCTGTTTTTT CATSRSRTVSGELFF
TRBJ1-5 NA NA TRBV19 TGTGCCAGTAGTGGTGCCAGGGAATCTACTTATAGCAATCAGCCCCAGCATTTT CASSGARESTYSNQPQHF
TRBJ2-7 NA NA TRBV29-1 TGCAGCGTTGTATCTGGGGAGGCCGAGCAGTACTTC CSVVSGEAEQYF
TRBJ2-1 TRBD2 once TRBV5-1 TGCGCCAGCAGCCCCACTAGCGGCCAACTCAATGAGCAGTTCTTC CASSPTSGQLNEQFF
TRBJ1-2 TRBD1 NA TRBV15 TGTGCCACCAGGGATACAGGGGGAGGGTACTATGGCTACACCTTC CATRDTGGGYYGYTF
TRBJ2-7 TRBD2 NA TRBV27 TGTGCCAGCAGTTCCTTCGGCGGGAGATCCTACGAGCAGTACTTC CASSSFGGRSYEQYF
TRBJ1-3 NA NA TRBV7-2 TGTGCCAGCAGCTTAAGGAGGGACTCTGGAAACACCATATATTTT CASSLRRDSGNTIYF